A single sample is the source of the 25 T cell receptor beta chains below, sequenced in a study of identical twins. Via MiXCR, TCRdb re-called the 5' RACE reads, giving one row per CDR3 protein. The sample consists of a few hundred thousand distinct CDR3 sequences, 9% to 10% of them appearing once. The sequencing input was naive T cells sorted from blood. These receptor sequences come from a woman aged 45-65 years in good health.

The rearrangement links TRBV12-3 or TRBV12-4 to TRBJ2-5, with no clear D. With 2 bases removed from V and 5 bases from J, the gap between germline ends came to 9 bases. This CDR3 spans 13 amino acids. The CDR3 reads CASSLLVLETQYF. The DNA for the CDR3 is TGTGCCAGCAGTTTACTAGTTTTGGAGACCCAGTACTTC.

This clonotype has more than one count but fewer than ten. The rearrangement uses TRBV7-9 and TRBJ2-7; D is unresolved. V was clipped by 5 bases and J by 5 bases, with 16 bases between them. The CDR3 length is 14 residues. From germline, CDR1 is SEHNR and CDR2 FQNEAQ (reference sequence). CDR3 in DNA: TGTGCCAGCAGCCCCCGCGATTTACTCCACGAGCAGTACTTC. It translates to CASSPRDLLHEQYF.

This clonotype was detected ten times or more. This chain uses TRBV27 with TRBJ2-1, with 14 bases fitting TRBD2. The CDR3 extends over 18 amino acids. J gave up 2 bases and V 5 bases, and 8 bases lay outside the gene matches. CDR1 and CDR2 (germline): MNHEY, SMNVEV (reference sequence). In DNA, the CDR3 is TGTGCCAGCAGTATGGGACTAGCGGGAGTGACGACCTACAATGAGCAGTTCTTC. Encoded protein: CASSMGLAGVTTYNEQFF.

This clonotype was recorded at least ten times. J is TRBJ2-1 and V is TRBV29-1; 10 bases are a match to TRBD2. Germline V lookup: CDR1 SQVTM, CDR2 ANQGSEA. CDR3 length equals 16 residues. V shed 3 bases and J 2 bases; nucleotides not matched to a gene: 7. CDR3 sequence reads: CSVEGLAQGAYNEQFF. DNA of the CDR3: TGCAGCGTTGAGGGACTAGCGCAGGGGGCCTACAATGAGCAGTTCTTC.

This clonotype has ten or more counts. This chain joins TRBV12-3 or TRBV12-4 and TRBJ2-7, with 7 bases lining up with TRBD2. The CDR3 sequence is 14 residues long. Trimming took 9 bases from V and 2 from J; bases not matched to a gene: 10. The CDR3 nucleotides are TGTGCCAGTTCTTGGCGCGGGGGAACCTACGAGCAGTACTTC. Amino acid sequence: CASSWRGGTYEQYF.

The chain couples TRBV10-3 to TRBJ2-7; 8 bases are shared with TRBD1. This CDR3 has 13 amino acids. After removal of 10 bases from V and 3 bases from J, the junction contained 8 bases not matched to a gene. The V gene's germline CDR1 is ENHRY and CDR2 SYGVKD. In DNA, the CDR3 is TGTGCCACTACCGGGACAGGAGGCTACGAGCAGTACTTC. It is translated as CATTGTGGYEQYF.

This clonotype was detected many times. The rearrangement joins TRBV29-1 to TRBJ2-7; D remains ambiguous. The length of the CDR3 is 11 residues. Trimming removed 3 bases at V and 6 bases at J, with 9 bases between. Germline assignment: CDR1 SQVTM and CDR2 ANQGSEA. In DNA, the CDR3 is TGCAGCGTTGAGTCTGGACCCGAGCAGTACTTC. Translation: CSVESGPEQYF.

This clonotype was picked up a small number of times. The gene calls are TRBV25-1 and TRBJ2-5, with a tentative D call TRBD1 (7 bases). Trimming removed 2 bases from V and 5 bases from J, with 12 bases in between. This CDR3 comprises 14 residues. Germline V CDR1 and CDR2: MGHDK, SYGVNS. CDR3 coding DNA: TGTGCCAGCAGTGAAGCGACAGGGAGGGAGACCCAGTACTTC. Translated, it gives CASSEATGRETQYF.

This clonotype was counted between two and nine times. The chain combines TRBV4-1 with TRBJ2-1, with TRBD1 matching over 9 bases. CDR1 is MGHRA and CDR2 is YSYEKL in the germline V gene. With V trimmed by 4 bases and J by 9 bases, 10 bases remained unmatched. The CDR3 is made up of 15 amino acids. Here the CDR3 reads CASSPRDRVQGEQFF. The CDR3 coding sequence is TGCGCCAGCAGCCCCCGGGACAGGGTTCAAGGTGAGCAGTTCTTC.

This rearrangement joins TRBV28 to TRBJ1-5, with D hard to call. Trimming shortened V by 3 bases and J by 5 bases, and 8 bases separated the two germline ends. This CDR3 spans 13 amino acids. CDR1 and CDR2 (germline): MDHEN, SYDVKM. DNA for the CDR3: TGTGCCAGCAGTTTTTCGCGCGATCAGCCCCAGCATTTT. Encoded protein: CASSFSRDQPQHF.

This clonotype was seen ten or more times. This chain links TRBV7-8 with TRBJ1-4; D is unclear. Trimming took off 8 bases at V and 5 bases at J, with 9 bases between the two ends. The CDR3 is 12 residues long. CDR1 and CDR2 (germline): SGHVS, FQNEAQ. CDR3 in amino acids: CASSRVNEKLFF. The DNA of the CDR3 is TGTGCCAGCTCTCGGGTGAATGAAAAACTGTTTTTT.

The chain carries TRBV5-8 and TRBJ2-1; TRBD1 matches at 7 bases. The CDR3 spans 14 residues. Germline loops: CDR1 SGHTS, CDR2 YDEGEE. Unmatched junction bases numbered 10, after V lost 4 bases and J lost 9 bases. The CDR3 bases are TGTGCCAGCAGCCCAAGGGGGCGCGTGGGTGAGCAGTTCTTC. Its translation is CASSPRGRVGEQFF.

This clonotype was picked up a small number of times. The chain is built from TRBV20-1 and TRBJ2-5, with TRBD2 matching over 7 bases. Germline V CDR1 and CDR2: DFQATT, SNEGSKA (reference sequence). This CDR3 has 12 residues. J lost 2 bases, V lost 8 bases, and 5 bases had no gene match. The CDR3 nucleotides read TGCAGTCAGAGCGGGAAACAAGAGACCCAGTACTTC. Protein sequence: CSQSGKQETQYF.

This clonotype was counted only a few times. The rearrangement links TRBV7-9 to TRBJ2-5, with 8 bases matching TRBD1. CDR3 length: 13 amino acids. J was trimmed by 5 bases and V by 5 bases; bases with no gene match: 4. The germline gives CDR1 SEHNR, CDR2 FQNEAQ (reference sequence). The CDR3 DNA reads TGTGCCAGCAGCCCAGGGGGCTTTGAGACCCAGTACTTC. It yields the protein CASSPGGFETQYF.

This clonotype showed up just a few times. V gene TRBV3-1 combines with J gene TRBJ2-4; D may match TRBD1 or TRBD2 (5 bases each). Germline values: CDR1 LGHDT, CDR2 YNNKEL (reference sequence). The CDR3 runs 15 residues. Between the trimmed V and J ends, which lost 1 base and 3 bases, there was a span of 10 bases. The CDR3 bases are TGTGCCAGCAGCCAAGTAGGGACGGGCAAAAACATTCAGTACTTC. Its translation: CASSQVGTGKNIQYF.

This clonotype was detected only a few times. The chain employs TRBV3-1 and TRBJ2-3; TRBD2 matches at 8 bases. In germline, CDR1 is LGHDT, CDR2 YNNKEL (reference sequence). V gave up 1 base and J gave up 2 bases; unmatched junction bases: 5. This CDR3 contains 16 residues. The CDR3 loop reads CASSQVPGGITDTQYF. The CDR3, as DNA: TGTGCCAGCAGCCAAGTGCCGGGAGGGATCACAGATACGCAGTATTTT.

This clonotype has only a few counts. In nucleotides, the CDR3 is TGTGCCAGCAGTCCACTTTCTAGCGGGAGGGAATTGGGTACGCAGTATTTT. Protein sequence: CASSPLSSGRELGTQYF. V gene TRBV27 combines with J gene TRBJ2-3; TRBD2 agrees at 12 bases. The CDR3 runs to 17 residues. The trim removed 5 bases at V and 8 bases at J, leaving 14 bases unmatched. The germline V gene encodes CDR1 MNHEY and CDR2 SMNVEV (reference sequence).

J is TRBJ2-1 and V is TRBV5-5; 12 nucleotides match TRBD2. The CDR3 sequence is 15 residues long. Per the germline V gene, CDR1 is SGHKS and CDR2 is YYEKEE (reference sequence). The trim removed 9 bases at V and 3 bases at J, leaving 7 bases unmatched. CDR3 DNA: TGTGCCACAGCACTAGCGGGAGGTTTCTACAATGAGCAGTTCTTC. This gives the protein CATALAGGFYNEQFF.

This clonotype was counted between two and nine times. The genes are TRBV27 and TRBJ2-2; TRBD1 is a possible D gene (5 bases). The ends were cut back, 7 bases at V and 5 bases at J, with 14 bases in the middle. Germline assignment: CDR1 MNHEY and CDR2 SMNVEV (reference sequence). This CDR3 has 14 residues. CDR3 nucleotide sequence: TGTGCCAGCACCGCCCAGGGTCAAACCGGGGAGCTGTTTTTT. Its translation is CASTAQGQTGELFF.

This sequence joins TRBV20-1 and TRBJ2-7; 7 nucleotides match TRBD1. V dropped 6 bases and J dropped 2; count of bases not matched to a gene: 7. The CDR3 contains 13 residues. Germline lookup yields CDR1 DFQATT and CDR2 SNEGSKA (reference sequence). Written as DNA, the CDR3 is TGCAGTGCCCGCGGACAGGTAGCCTACGAGCAGTACTTC. It encodes CSARGQVAYEQYF.

This clonotype occurred many times. The chain combines TRBV11-3 with TRBJ2-1, with TRBD2 matching 7 bases. V was clipped by 3 bases and J by 9 bases; unmatched bases: 11. This CDR3 is built from 15 residues. Germline assignment: CDR1 SGHNT and CDR2 YENEEA. The CDR3 loop reads CASSFGGRVSSEQFF. The DNA for the CDR3 is TGTGCCAGCAGCTTTGGCGGGAGAGTTAGTAGTGAGCAGTTCTTC.

There are a few counts of this clonotype. This chain links TRBV6-4 with TRBJ2-5; 7 nucleotides agree with TRBD1. V shed 9 bases and J 2 bases; nucleotides not matched to a gene: 15. This CDR3 contains 16 residues. The germline gives CDR1 MRHNA, CDR2 SNTAGT. Written as DNA, the CDR3 is TGTGCCAGGAGGACAGGATTGAGCAGTAGTCAAGAGACCCAGTACTTC. Protein product: CARRTGLSSSQETQYF.

This rearrangement joins TRBV29-1 to TRBJ2-5, with no clear D. CDR1 is SQVTM and CDR2 is ANQGSEA in the germline V gene. Trimming left V 0 bases short and J 3 bases short, with 8 bases between. CDR3 length: 13 residues. CDR3 protein: CSVEDLREETQYF. Written as DNA, the CDR3 is TGCAGCGTTGAAGATCTTAGAGAAGAGACCCAGTACTTC.

This clonotype was picked up many times. Written as DNA, the CDR3 is TGTGCCAGCAGCCAGGAAACTAATCCCTACGAGCAGTACTTC. Protein: CASSQETNPYEQYF. This chain connects TRBV4-2 to TRBJ2-7; D unresolved. The length of the CDR3 is 14 residues. Germline loops: CDR1 LGHNA, CDR2 YNFKEQ. Trimming removed 3 bases from V and 2 bases from J, with 11 bases in between.

This CDR3 reads CASSSLITGTLAGELFF. CDR3 nucleotide sequence: TGTGCCAGCAGCTCCCTCATCACCGGGACACTGGCCGGGGAGCTGTTTTTT. The V gene is TRBV11-2, the J gene TRBJ2-2; a weak D match, TRBD1 (6 bases). Trimming stripped 4 bases from V and 6 bases from J, with 21 bases between. CDR3 length equals 17 residues. The germline gives CDR1 SGHAT, CDR2 FQNNGV.